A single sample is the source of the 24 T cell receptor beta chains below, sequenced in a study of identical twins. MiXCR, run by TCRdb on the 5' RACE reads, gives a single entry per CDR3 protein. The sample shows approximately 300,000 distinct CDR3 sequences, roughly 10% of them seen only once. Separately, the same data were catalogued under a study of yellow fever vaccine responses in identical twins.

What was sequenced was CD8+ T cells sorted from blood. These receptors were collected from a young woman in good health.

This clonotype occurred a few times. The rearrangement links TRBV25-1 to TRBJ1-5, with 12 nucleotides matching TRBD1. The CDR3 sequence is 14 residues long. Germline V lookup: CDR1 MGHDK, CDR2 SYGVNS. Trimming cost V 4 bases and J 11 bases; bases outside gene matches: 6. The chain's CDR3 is CASSGDRGPGAQHF. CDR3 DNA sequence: TGTGCCAGCAGTGGGGACAGGGGGCCAGGAGCCCAGCATTTT.

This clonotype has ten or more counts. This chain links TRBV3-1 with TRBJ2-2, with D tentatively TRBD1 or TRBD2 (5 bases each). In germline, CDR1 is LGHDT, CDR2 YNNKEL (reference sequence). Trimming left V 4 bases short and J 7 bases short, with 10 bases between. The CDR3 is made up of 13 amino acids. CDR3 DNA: TGTGCCAGCAGCCCGGGGCTCGGCGGGGAGCTGTTTTTT. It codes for CASSPGLGGELFF. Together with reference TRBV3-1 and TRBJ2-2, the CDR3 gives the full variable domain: DTAVSQTPKYLVTQMGNDKSIKCEQNLGHDTMYWYKQDSKKFLKIMFSYNNKELIINETVPNRFSPKSPDKAHLNLHINSLELGDSAVYFCASSPGLGGELFFGEGSRLTVL.

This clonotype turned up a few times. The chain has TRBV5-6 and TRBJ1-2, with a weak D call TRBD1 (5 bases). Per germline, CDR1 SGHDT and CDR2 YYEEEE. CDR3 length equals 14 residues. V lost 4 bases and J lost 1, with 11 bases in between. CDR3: CASSPTGINYGYTF. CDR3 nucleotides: TGTGCCAGCAGCCCAACAGGAATTAACTATGGCTACACCTTC. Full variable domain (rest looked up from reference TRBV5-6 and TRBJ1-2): DAGVTQSPTHLIKTRGQQVTLRCSPKSGHDTVSWYQQALGQGPQFIFQYYEEEERQRGNFPDRFSGHQFPNYSSELNVNALLLGDSALYLCASSPTGINYGYTFGSGTRLTVV.

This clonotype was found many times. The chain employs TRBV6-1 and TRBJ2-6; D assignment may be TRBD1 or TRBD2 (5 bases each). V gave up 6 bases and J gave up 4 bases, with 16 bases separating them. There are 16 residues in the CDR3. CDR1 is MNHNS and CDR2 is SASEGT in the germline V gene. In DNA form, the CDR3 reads TGTGCCAGCAGCGAGAACGAGGGGCGGGGGGCCAACGTCCTGACTTTC. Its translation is CASSENEGRGANVLTF.

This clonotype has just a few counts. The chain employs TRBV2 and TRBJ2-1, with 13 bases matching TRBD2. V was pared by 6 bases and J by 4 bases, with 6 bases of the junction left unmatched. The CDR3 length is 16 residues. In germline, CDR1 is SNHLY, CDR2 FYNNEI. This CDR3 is CASREPGLAGYNEQFF. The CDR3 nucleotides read TGTGCCAGCAGGGAACCGGGACTAGCGGGATACAATGAGCAGTTCTTC.

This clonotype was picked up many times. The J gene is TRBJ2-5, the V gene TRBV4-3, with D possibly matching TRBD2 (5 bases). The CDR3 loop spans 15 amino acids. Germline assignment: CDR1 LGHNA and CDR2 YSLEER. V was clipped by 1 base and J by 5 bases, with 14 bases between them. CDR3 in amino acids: CASSQGSLRGETQYF. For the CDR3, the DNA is TGCGCCAGCAGCCAAGGGAGCCTACGAGGGGAGACCCAGTACTTC.

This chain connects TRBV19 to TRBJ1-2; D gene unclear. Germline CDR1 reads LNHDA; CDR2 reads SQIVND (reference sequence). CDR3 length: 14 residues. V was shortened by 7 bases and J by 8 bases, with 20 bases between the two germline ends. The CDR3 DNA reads TGTGCCAGTATCCCCAGAGGCGACCCTAGGGGCTACACCTTC. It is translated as CASIPRGDPRGYTF.

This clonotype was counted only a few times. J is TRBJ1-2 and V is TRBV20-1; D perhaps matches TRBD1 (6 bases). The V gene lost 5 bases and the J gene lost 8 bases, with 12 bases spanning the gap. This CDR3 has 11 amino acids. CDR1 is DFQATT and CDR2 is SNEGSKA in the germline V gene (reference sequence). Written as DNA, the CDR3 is TGCAGTGCTGGGAGACAGGCAGGCTACACCTTC. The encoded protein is CSAGRQAGYTF.

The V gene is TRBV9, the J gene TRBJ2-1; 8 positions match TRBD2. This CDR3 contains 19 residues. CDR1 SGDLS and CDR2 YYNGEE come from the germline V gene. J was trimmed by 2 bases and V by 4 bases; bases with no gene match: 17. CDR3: CASSPHQLTGGRTYNEQFF. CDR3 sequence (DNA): TGTGCCAGCAGCCCGCACCAACTCACGGGGGGGCGCACCTACAATGAGCAGTTCTTC.

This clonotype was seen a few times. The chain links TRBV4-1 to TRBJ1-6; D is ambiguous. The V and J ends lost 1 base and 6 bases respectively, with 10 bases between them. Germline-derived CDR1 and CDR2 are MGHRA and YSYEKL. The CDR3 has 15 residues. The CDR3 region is CASSQGEQSNSPLHF. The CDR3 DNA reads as TGCGCCAGCAGCCAAGGTGAACAGAGTAATTCACCCCTCCACTTT.

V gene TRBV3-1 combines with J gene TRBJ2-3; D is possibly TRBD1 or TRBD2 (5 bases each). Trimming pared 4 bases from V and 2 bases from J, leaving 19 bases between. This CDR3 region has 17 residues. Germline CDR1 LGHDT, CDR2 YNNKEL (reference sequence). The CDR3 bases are TGTGCCAGCAGCCCTATGGAGTGGGGGTCCGACACAGATACGCAGTATTTT. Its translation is CASSPMEWGSDTDTQYF.

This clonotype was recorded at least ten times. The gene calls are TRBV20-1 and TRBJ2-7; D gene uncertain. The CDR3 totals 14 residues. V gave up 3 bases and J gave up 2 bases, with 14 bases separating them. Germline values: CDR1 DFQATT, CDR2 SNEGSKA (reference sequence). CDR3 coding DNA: TGCAGTGCTAGTGATAGCCATATGACCTACGAGCAGTACTTC. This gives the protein CSASDSHMTYEQYF.

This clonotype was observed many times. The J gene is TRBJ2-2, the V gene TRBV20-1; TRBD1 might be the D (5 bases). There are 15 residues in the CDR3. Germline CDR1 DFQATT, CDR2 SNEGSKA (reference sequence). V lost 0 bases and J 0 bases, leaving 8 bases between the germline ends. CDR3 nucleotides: TGCAGTGCTAGAGACGAGACAGCGAACACCGGGGAGCTGTTTTTT. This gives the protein CSARDETANTGELFF.

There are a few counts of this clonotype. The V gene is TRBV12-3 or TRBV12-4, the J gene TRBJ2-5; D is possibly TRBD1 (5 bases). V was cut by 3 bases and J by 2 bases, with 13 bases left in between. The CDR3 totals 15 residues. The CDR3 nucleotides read TGTGCCAGCAGTTTTGATCGACAGAGACAAGAGACCCAGTACTTC. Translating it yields CASSFDRQRQETQYF.

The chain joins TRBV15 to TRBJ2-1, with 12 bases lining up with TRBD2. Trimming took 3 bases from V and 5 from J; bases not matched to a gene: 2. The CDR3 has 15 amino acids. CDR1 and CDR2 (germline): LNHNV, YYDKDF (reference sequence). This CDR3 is CATSRLAGGNNEQFF. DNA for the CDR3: TGTGCCACCAGCAGGCTAGCGGGAGGGAACAATGAGCAGTTCTTC. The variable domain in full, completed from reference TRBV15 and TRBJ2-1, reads DAMVIQNPRYQVTQFGKPVTLSCSQTLNHNVMYWYQQKSSQAPKLLFHYYDKDFNNEADTPDNFQSRRPNTSFCFLDIRSPGLGDTAMYLCATSRLAGGNNEQFFGPGTRLTVL.

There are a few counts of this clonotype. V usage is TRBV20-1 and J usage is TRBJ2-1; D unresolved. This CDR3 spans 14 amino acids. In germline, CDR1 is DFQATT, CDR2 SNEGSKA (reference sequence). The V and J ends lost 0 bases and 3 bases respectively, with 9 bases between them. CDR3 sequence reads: CSARERIGYNEQFF. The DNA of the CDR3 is TGCAGTGCTAGAGAGCGGATAGGCTACAATGAGCAGTTCTTC.

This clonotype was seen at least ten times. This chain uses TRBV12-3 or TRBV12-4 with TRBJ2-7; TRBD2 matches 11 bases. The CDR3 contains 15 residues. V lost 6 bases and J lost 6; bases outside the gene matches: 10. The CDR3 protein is CASSLLAGGFGEQYF. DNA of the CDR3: TGTGCCAGCAGCCTTTTAGCGGGAGGGTTCGGCGAGCAGTACTTC.

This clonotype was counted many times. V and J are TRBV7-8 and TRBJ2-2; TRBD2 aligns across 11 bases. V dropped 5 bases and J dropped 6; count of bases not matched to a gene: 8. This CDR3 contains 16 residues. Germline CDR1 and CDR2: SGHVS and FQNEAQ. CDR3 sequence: CASSPVAGGPPGELFF. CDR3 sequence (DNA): TGTGCCAGCAGCCCCGTAGCGGGGGGGCCTCCCGGGGAGCTGTTTTTT.

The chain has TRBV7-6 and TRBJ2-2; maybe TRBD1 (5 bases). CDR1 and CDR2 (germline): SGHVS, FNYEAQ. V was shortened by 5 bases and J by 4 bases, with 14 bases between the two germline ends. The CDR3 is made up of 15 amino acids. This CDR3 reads CASSQTVGVTGELFF. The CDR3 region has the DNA TGTGCCAGCAGCCAGACAGTAGGCGTCACCGGGGAGCTGTTTTTT.

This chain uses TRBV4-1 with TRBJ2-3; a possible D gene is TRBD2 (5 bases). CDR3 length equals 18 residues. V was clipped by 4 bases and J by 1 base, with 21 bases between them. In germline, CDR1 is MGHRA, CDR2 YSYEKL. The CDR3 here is CASSRPVDPTRGTDTQYF. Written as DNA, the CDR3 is TGCGCCAGCAGCCGCCCAGTGGACCCAACTAGGGGCACAGATACGCAGTATTTT.

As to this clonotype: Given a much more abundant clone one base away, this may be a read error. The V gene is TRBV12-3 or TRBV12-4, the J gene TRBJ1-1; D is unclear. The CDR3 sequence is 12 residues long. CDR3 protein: CASCLGYTEAFF. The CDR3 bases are TGTGCCAGCTGTTTGGGTTACACTGAAGCTTTCTTT.

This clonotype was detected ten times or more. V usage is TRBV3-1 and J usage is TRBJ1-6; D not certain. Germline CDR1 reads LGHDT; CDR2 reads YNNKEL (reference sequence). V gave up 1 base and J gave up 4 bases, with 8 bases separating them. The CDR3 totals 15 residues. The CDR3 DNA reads TGTGCCAGCAGCCAAGCGGCGGATTATAATTCACCCCTCCACTTT. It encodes CASSQAADYNSPLHF.

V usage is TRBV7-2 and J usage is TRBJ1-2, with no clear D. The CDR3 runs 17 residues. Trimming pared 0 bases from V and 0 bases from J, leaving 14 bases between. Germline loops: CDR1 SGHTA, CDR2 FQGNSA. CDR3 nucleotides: TGTGCCAGCAGCTTAGCCCCAGACTGGGCAGCTAACTATGGCTACACCTTC. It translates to CASSLAPDWAANYGYTF.

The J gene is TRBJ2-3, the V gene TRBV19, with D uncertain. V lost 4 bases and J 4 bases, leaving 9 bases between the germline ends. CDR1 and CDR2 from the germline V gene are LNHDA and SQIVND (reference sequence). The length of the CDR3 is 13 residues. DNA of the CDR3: TGTGCCAGTAGTACCGAAATGGCAGATACGCAGTATTTT. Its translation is CASSTEMADTQYF.